This TCR beta chain was captured by sequencing in a study of cytotoxic CD8 clonotypes in ibrutinib-treated CLL (dated by TCRdb to 2020 to 2023). Study-level background: In this cohort, approximately 15 patients were treatment-naive and about a dozen were relapsed/refractory, while roughly 17 had unmutated IGHV. Responses were partial in some 24 patients and complete in 2; after median roughly 69 months follow-up, about 15 stayed in remission and roughly twelve progressed. Response samples were taken after a median of roughly 12 months on treatment, ranging from about 6 to 40 months. An average of 255,043 productive templates and some 100,000 productive rearrangements was obtained per sample. Longitudinal samples were obtainable from about 30% of the roughly 90 participants in the trial. Cryopreserved peripheral blood mononuclear cells were collected at three points: before therapy, at response, and at either sustained remission or disease progression. Every remission and progressive disease sample was obtained while ibrutinib was still being received by the patients. What the work shows at the level of the full study, not this receptor alone: An increase in clonality was observed at ibrutinib response, with clonality remaining stable during sustained remission and falling back toward baseline at progression. Sustained-remission and progressing patients did not have matched sampling times, and lymph node repertoires were not examined. Public clonotypes were found to be uncommon and were observed to contract or remain stable during treatment; the increase in clonality was shown to reflect expansion of private clonotypes at ibrutinib response. Baseline clonality exceeded that of age-matched healthy donors and correlated strongly with circulating CD8+ T-cell counts.

The meaning of the sample's time point label: about a year on ibrutinib. For TCR beta library preparation, 1.5 to 2 micrograms of genomic DNA was extracted from cryopreserved PBMCs. Longitudinal blood samples from CLL patients on ibrutinib monotherapy were analyzed using high-throughput TCR beta sequencing. The patients took part in an open-label, single-center phase 2 trial of ibrutinib monotherapy. CDR1 MDHEN and CDR2 SYDVKM are derived from the germline V gene. The germline ends are 14 bases apart after V is trimmed by 7 bases and J by 8 bases. The CDR3 goes from the cysteine to the phenylalanine over 13 residues. The DNA shown is the 39-base CDR3, in frame from base 1. In regard to this clone: The antigen it binds to is not known. No much larger clone exists at a distance of one base, and base qualities are not known.

A MiSeq instrument was used for deep resolution sequencing, which targeted depths ranging from 1 in 1 million up to 1 in 200,000 T cells, with coverage averaging 10x for each clonotype. TCR beta libraries were generated with the immunoSEQ hsTCRB Kit. Per the authors' processing: ImmunoSEQ Data Assistant and ImmunoSEQ Analyzer were used for data analysis, and V, D and J genes were assigned according to IMGT definitions. Clonality, which ranges from 0 to 1, was calculated as one minus the normalized Shannon entropy of productive rearrangement frequencies. Public clonotype analysis was restricted to overrepresented clonotypes comprising at least 0.05% of each patient's repertoire. Around 12 age-matched healthy donor repertoires from immuneACCESS were used as controls for clonality. TCRdb retrieved this table from immuneACCESS and kept in-frame rearrangements only. Not all clones are present; in checked studies, unresolved V genes account for under half, and no reason is known for the remainder. That table gives V, J and clone size, and the DNA gave D and trimming. The sample includes over 110,000 clones, with approximately 90% observed a single time. About 10% of the sample is in the top ten clones.

The sample in question was PBMCs, obtained after 12 months of ibrutinib treatment. The chain couples TRBV28 to TRBJ1-4, and perhaps TRBD1 as D gene, on 5 matching bases. The sequence was obtained from a human donor with chronic lymphocytic leukemia. The nucleotide sequence reads TGTGCCAGCAAACCGGGGGTTGAGGAAAAACTGTTTTTT. This sequence encodes CASKPGVEEKLFF.